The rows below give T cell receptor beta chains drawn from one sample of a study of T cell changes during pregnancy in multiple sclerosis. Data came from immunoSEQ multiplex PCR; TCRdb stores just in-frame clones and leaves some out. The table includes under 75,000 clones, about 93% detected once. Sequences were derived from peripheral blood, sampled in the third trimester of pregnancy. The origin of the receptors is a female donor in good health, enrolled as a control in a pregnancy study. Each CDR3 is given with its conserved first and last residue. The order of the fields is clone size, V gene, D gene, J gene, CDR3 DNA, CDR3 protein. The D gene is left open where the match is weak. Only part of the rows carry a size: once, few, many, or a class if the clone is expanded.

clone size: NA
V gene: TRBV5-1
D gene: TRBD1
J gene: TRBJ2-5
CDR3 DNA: TGCGCCAGCAGCCTCGGGGACAGAGAATACTTC
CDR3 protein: CASSLGDREYF

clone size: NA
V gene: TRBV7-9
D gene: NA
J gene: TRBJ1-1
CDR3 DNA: TGTGCCAGCAGCTTCCCCGAAGGGAGATACGACACTGAAGCTTTCTTT
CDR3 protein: CASSFPEGRYDTEAFF

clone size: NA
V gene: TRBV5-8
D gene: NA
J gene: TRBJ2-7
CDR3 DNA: TGTGCCAGCAGCTTGCGTCCCGGGGGGCCTTACGAGCAGTACTTC
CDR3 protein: CASSLRPGGPYEQYF

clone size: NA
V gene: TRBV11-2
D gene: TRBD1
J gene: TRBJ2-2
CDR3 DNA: TGTGCCAGCAGCCCCGGGACAGGGAACACCGGGGAGCTGTTTTTT
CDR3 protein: CASSPGTGNTGELFF

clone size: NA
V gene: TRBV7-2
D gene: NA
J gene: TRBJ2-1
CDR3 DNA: TGTGCCAGCAGCCCACTAGTCGGGTTGAGCTCCTACAATGAGCAGTTCTTC
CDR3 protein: CASSPLVGLSSYNEQFF

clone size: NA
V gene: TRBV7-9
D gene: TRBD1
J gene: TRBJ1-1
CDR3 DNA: TGTGCCAGCAGCCCTACAGGGGACACTGAAGCTTTCTTT
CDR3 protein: CASSPTGDTEAFF

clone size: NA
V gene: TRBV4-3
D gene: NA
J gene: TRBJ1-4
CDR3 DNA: TGCGCCAGCACCCTACAGGGATCTAATGAAAAACTGTTTTTT
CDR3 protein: CASTLQGSNEKLFF

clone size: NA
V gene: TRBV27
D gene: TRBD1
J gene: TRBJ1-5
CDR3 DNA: TGTGCCAGCAGTCTCAGGGGGCCGGTTCAGCCCCAGCATTTT
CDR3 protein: CASSLRGPVQPQHF

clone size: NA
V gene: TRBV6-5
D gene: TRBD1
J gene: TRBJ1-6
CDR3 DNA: TGTGCCAGCAGTGGGGACAGGGAGGATTCACCCCTCCACTTT
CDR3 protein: CASSGDREDSPLHF

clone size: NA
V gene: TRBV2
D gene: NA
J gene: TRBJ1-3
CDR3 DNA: TGTGCCAGCAGTCCCAGGGGTCTAGGAACAGGGTCTGGAAACACCATATATTTT
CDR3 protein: CASSPRGLGTGSGNTIYF

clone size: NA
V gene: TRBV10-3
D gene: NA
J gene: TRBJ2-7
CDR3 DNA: TGTGCCATCAGTGAGGGGCAGGCTGGCGAGCAGTACTTC
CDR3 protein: CAISEGQAGEQYF

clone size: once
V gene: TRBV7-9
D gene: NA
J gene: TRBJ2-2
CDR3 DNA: TGTGCCAGCACCCCCGGAGGGTCTACCGGGGAGCTGTTTTTT
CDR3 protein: CASTPGGSTGELFF

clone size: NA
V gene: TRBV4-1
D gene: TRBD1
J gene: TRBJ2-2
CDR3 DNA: TGCGCCAGCAGCCAGAGACAGGGGGACACCGGGGAGCTGTTTTTT
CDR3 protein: CASSQRQGDTGELFF

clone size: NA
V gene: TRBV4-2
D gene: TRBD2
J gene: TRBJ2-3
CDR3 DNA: TGTGCCAGCAGCCAAGTCTCTAGCGGGGCCACAGATACGCAGTATTTT
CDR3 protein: CASSQVSSGATDTQYF

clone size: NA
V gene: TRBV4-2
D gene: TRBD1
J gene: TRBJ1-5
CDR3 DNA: TGTGCCAGCAGCCTGGGACAGGGGGTTTATCAGCCCCAGCATTTT
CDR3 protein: CASSLGQGVYQPQHF

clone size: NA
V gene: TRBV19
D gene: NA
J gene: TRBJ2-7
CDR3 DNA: TGTGCCAGTAGCCTCACCGGGGTCTACGAGCAGTACTTC
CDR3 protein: CASSLTGVYEQYF

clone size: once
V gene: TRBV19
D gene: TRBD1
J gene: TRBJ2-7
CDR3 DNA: TGTGCCAGTAGTATCCCCTCAAGGGGGCTCTACGAGCAGTACTTC
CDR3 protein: CASSIPSRGLYEQYF

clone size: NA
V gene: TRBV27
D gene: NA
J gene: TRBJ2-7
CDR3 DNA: TGTGCCAGCAGTCCTTGGGACAAGAGGGAGCAGTACTTC
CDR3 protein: CASSPWDKREQYF

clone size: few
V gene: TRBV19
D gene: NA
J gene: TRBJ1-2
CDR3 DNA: TGTGCCAGTAGTACCCAAACCCGAGGCTATGGCTACACCTTC
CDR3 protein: CASSTQTRGYGYTF

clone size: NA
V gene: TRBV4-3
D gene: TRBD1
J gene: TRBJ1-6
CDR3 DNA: TGCGCCAGCAGCCAAGGGACAGGGGGCACGAATTCACCCCTCCACTTT
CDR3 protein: CASSQGTGGTNSPLHF

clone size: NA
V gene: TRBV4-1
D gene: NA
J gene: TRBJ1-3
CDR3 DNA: TGCGCCAGCAGCCGCTCACTGGAGATGGGAAACACCATATATTTT
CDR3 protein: CASSRSLEMGNTIYF

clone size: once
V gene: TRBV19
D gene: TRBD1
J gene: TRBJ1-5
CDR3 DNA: TGTGCCAGTAGTAGCCGGGGACAGGGCAGCAATCAGCCCCAGCATTTT
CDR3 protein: CASSSRGQGSNQPQHF

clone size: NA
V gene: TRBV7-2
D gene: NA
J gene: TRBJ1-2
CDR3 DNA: TGTGCCAGCAGCTTAGACCACAGTGGCTATGGCTACACCTTC
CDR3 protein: CASSLDHSGYGYTF

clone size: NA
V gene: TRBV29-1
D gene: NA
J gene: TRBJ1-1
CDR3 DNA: TGCAGCGTTGCGGCAGGTAGGGGGAACACTGAAGCTTTCTTT
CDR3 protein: CSVAAGRGNTEAFF

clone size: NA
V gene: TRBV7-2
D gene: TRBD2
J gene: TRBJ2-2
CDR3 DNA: TGTGCCAGCAGTTTTAGCGGGGGGGCGTCCGGGGAGCTGTTTTTT
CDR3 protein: CASSFSGGASGELFF

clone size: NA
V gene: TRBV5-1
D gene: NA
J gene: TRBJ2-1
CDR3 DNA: TGCGCCAGCAGCTCACCCTACAGGGATTCGGGCAATGAGCAGTTCTTC
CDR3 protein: CASSSPYRDSGNEQFF

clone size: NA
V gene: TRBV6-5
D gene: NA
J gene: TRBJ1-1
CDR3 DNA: TGTGCCAGCAGTCCCCGGACAGAAGGTGAAGCTTTCTTT
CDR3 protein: CASSPRTEGEAFF

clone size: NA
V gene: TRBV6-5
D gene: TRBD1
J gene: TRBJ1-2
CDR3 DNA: TGTGCCAGCAGTTCCTTCCGACAGGGGGCGATGGGTGGCTACACCTTC
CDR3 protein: CASSSFRQGAMGGYTF

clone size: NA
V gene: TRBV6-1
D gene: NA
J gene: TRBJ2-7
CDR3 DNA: TGTGCCAGCAGTGAATATGCCGGGGGGCGATACGAGCAGTACTTC
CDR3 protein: CASSEYAGGRYEQYF

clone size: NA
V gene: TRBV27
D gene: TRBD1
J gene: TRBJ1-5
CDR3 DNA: TGTGCCAGCAGTCCAACAGGGGCAAATCAGCCCCAGCATTTT
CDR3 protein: CASSPTGANQPQHF

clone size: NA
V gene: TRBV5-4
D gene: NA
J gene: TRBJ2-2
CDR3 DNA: TGTGCCAGCAGCTTAGTGGCGGGGGCGACCGGGGAGCTGTTTTTT
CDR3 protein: CASSLVAGATGELFF

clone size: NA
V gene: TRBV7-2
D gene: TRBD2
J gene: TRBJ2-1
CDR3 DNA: TGTGCCAGCAGCCGATCCGGGACTAGCTCCTACAATGAGCAGTTCTTC
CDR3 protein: CASSRSGTSSYNEQFF

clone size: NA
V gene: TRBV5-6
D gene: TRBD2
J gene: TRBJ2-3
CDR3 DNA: TGTGCCAGCAGCTTAGGGACTAGCTCGTATACGCAGTATTTT
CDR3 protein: CASSLGTSSYTQYF

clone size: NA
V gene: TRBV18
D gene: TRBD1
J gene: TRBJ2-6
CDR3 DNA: TGTGCCAGCTCACCAGCGGACAGGGGGCTCGCTGGGGCCAACGTCCTGACTTTC
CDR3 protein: CASSPADRGLAGANVLTF

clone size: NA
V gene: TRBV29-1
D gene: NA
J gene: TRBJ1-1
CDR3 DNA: TGCAGCGTTAGGGGCCTAAGCAATGAAGCTTTCTTT
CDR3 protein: CSVRGLSNEAFF

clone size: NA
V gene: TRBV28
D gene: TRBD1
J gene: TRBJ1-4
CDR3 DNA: TGTGCCAGCAGGGGGACAGGGCAGGGAAAACTGTTTTTT
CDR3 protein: CASRGTGQGKLFF

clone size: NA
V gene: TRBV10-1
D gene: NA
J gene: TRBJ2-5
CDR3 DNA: TGCGCCAGCAGGACAGCAGGAGAGACCCAGTACTTC
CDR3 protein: CASRTAGETQYF

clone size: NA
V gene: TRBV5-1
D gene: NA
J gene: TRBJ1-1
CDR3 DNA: TGCGCCAGCAGCTTCGAATCTACAGGGAGACGGACTGAAGCTTTCTTT
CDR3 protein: CASSFESTGRRTEAFF

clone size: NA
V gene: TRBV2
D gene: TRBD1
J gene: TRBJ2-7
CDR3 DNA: TGTGCCAGCAGTGTTGGGACAGGGGCCGACGAGCAGTACTTC
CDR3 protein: CASSVGTGADEQYF

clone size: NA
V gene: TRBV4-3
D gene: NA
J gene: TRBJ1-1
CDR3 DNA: TGCGCCAGCAGCCAAGTTGTGGCAGCGGGCACTGAAGCTTTCTTT
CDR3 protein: CASSQVVAAGTEAFF

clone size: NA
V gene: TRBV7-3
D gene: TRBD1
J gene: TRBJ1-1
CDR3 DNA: TGTGCCAGCAGCTTGTTGACAGGGAGGAACACTGAAGCTTTCTTT
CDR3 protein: CASSLLTGRNTEAFF

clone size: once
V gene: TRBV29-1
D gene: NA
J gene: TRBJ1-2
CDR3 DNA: TGCAGCGTTGCAACCCTCACATATGGCTACACCTTC
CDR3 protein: CSVATLTYGYTF

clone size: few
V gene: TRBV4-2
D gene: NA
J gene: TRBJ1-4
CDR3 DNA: TGTGCCAGCAGCCAAGTGGGGGGAGGGTCGGGTGAAAAACTGTTTTTT
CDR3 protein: CASSQVGGGSGEKLFF

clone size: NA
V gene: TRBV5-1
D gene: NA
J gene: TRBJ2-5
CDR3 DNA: TGCGCCAGCAGCTTGGCCGGGGTTGGTCAAGAGACCCAGTACTTC
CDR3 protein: CASSLAGVGQETQYF

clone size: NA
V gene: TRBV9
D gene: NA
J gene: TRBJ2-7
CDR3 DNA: TGTGCCAGCAGCGTAGGACAGGACCCAATTTACGAGCAGTACTTC
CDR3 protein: CASSVGQDPIYEQYF

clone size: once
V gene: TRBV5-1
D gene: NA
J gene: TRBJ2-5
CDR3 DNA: TGCGCCAGCAGCGAGGGAGCCACAGAGACCCAGTACTTC
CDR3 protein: CASSEGATETQYF

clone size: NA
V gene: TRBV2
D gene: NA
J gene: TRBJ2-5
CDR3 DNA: TGTGCCAGCAGTTCCTACTTCCAAGAGACCCAGTACTTC
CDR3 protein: CASSSYFQETQYF

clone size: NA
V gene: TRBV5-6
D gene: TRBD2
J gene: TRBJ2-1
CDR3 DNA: TGTGCCAGCAGCTTGGGGCTAGCGGGGGGGAATCTCGTCTTC
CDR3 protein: CASSLGLAGGNLVF

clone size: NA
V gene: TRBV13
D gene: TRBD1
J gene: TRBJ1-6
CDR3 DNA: TGTGCCAGCAGCTCAGCGACAGGGAACTCCTATAATTCACCCCTCCACTTT
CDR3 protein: CASSSATGNSYNSPLHF

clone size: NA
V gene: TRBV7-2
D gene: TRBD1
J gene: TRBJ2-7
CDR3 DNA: TGTGCCAGCAGCCCTCTCCGAGGACAGGACTACGAGCAGTACTTC
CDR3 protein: CASSPLRGQDYEQYF

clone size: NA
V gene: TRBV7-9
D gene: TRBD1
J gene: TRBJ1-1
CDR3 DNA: TGTGCCAGCAGCTCTAAGACAGGGGGGGACACTGAAGCTTTCTTT
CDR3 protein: CASSSKTGGDTEAFF

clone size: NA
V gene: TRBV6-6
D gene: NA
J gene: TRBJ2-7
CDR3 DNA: TGTGCCAGCAGCCGCGGGACAGTGCTCGACGAGCAGTACTTC
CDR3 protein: CASSRGTVLDEQYF

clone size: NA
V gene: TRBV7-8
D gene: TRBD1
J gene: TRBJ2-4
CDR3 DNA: TGTGCCAGCAGCTCCATCCGACAGGGTGGAGGAAACATTCAGTACTTC
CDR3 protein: CASSSIRQGGGNIQYF

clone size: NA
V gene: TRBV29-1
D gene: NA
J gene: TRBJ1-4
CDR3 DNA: TGCAGCGTTGGGGGGGACAAACTGTTTTTT
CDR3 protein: CSVGGDKLFF

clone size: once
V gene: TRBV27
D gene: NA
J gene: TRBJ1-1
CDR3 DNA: TGTGCCAGCAGTGGGGCGGGGTATGAAGCTTTCTTT
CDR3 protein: CASSGAGYEAFF

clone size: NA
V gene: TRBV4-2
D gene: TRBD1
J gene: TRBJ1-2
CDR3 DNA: TGTGCCAGCAGCCAAGATGTTCTACAGGGGGCGAACTACTATGGCTACACCTTC
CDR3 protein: CASSQDVLQGANYYGYTF

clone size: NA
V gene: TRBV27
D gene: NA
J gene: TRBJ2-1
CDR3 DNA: TGTGCCAGCAGTTTATCCAGGAACAATGAGCAGTTCTTC
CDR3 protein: CASSLSRNNEQFF

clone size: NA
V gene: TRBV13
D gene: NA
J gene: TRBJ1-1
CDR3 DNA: TGTGCCAGCAGCTTACGAGGCACTGAAGCTTTCTTT
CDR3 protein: CASSLRGTEAFF

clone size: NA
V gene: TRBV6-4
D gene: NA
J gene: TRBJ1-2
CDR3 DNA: TGTGCCAGCAAACTCGAGGCCGCCAGTAACTATGGCTACACCTTC
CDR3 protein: CASKLEAASNYGYTF

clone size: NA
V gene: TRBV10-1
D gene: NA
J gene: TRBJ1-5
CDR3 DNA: TGCGCCAGCCCCACAGGGCACCAGCCCCAGCATTTT
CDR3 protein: CASPTGHQPQHF